The T cell receptor (beta chain) described here comes from a study of T-cell memory formation after mild COVID-19. Study overall: Largely, TCR clusters stayed within a single donor.

General study findings and limits: The study found contracting CD4+ clones mainly in CM and EM and contracting CD8+ clones in EMRA.

5'RACE, which relied on constant-segment primers, yielded TCR alpha and TCR beta cDNA libraries carrying sample barcodes and UMIs. TCRdb analysed the 5' RACE reads with MiXCR anew, one entry per CDR3 protein. The sample yields roughly 380,000 distinct CDR3 sequences, around 27% seen once. The sample holds a few counts of this clonotype. The antigen is not known. The source is an adult woman who had mild COVID-19 (a few samples of this study predate the infection). Cell type and time point are not known. Sequenced input: PBMCs or a T cell subset sorted from them (not recorded which).

The DNA of the CDR3 is TGTGCCAGCAGCGTGTGGGACGGATCTACCTCTGGGGCCAACGTCCTGACTTTC. Residues: CASSVWDGSTSGANVLTF. This chain joins TRBV9 and TRBJ2-6, with D perhaps assigned TRBD1 or TRBD2 (5 bases each). The length of the CDR3 is 18 residues. CDR1 is SGDLS and CDR2 is YYNGEE in the germline V gene. V lost 2 bases and J 0 bases, leaving 15 bases between the germline ends.